In this sample, the clone carrying this TCR beta chain turned up many times. Its target is not known. Primed by a sample-barcoded 5' primer and a J-beta primer mix, a second PCR proceeded for about 7 to 11 cycles. From the 5' RACE reads, TCRdb called clonotypes with MiXCR, one entry per CDR3 protein. The sample has some 800,000 distinct CDR3 sequences; 25% are singletons. This specimen belongs to a study of blood T cells in healthy people across ages. General study results and limits: Investigators treated diversity estimates from one million T cells as underestimates.

In germline, CDR1 is SQVTM, CDR2 ANQGSEA. V gave up 2 bases and J gave up 3 bases; unmatched junction bases: 7. The CDR3 runs to 15 residues. These data were also filed under a second study, of T cells of mothers and their children.

The chain couples TRBV29-1 to TRBJ2-7; TRBD1 agrees at 10 bases. Sequencing used blood. The clonotype was recovered from a boy aged 5-17 years in good health. The CDR3 DNA is TGCAGCGTTGAACCGGGACAGGGGAAAAACTACGAGCAGTACTTC. Translation gives CSVEPGQGKNYEQYF.